The clone carrying this T cell receptor beta chain was recorded a few times. Its antigen remains unidentified. Sequencing targeted expressed TCRB transcripts, as all isolated RNA had been reverse transcribed. Clones were sequenced by immunoSEQ multiplex PCR, and TCRdb holds only the in-frame ones, with some missing. This table holds 900,000 or so clones, about 17% found once. The entry originates in a study of beta chain features in type 1 diabetes. Findings and limits, study-wide: Junctions at VDJ sites from type 1 diabetes patients had fewer insertions and more deletions. Highly expressing activated T cells could be over-counted with a cDNA template. Still unanswered here is whether HLA type influences TCRB rearrangement.

V was pared by 3 bases and J by 0 bases, with 2 bases of the junction left unmatched. CDR3 length: 15 residues. Germline CDR1 and CDR2: SGDLS and YYNGEE. The receptor's source is a woman younger than 30 in good health. Sequencing was carried out using naive CD4+ T cells from blood. The J gene is TRBJ2-3, the V gene TRBV9; 9 bases agree with TRBD2. CDR3 in DNA: TGTGCCAGCAGCGAGCGGGGGGTTAGCACAGATACGCAGTATTTT. Translation: CASSERGVSTDTQYF.